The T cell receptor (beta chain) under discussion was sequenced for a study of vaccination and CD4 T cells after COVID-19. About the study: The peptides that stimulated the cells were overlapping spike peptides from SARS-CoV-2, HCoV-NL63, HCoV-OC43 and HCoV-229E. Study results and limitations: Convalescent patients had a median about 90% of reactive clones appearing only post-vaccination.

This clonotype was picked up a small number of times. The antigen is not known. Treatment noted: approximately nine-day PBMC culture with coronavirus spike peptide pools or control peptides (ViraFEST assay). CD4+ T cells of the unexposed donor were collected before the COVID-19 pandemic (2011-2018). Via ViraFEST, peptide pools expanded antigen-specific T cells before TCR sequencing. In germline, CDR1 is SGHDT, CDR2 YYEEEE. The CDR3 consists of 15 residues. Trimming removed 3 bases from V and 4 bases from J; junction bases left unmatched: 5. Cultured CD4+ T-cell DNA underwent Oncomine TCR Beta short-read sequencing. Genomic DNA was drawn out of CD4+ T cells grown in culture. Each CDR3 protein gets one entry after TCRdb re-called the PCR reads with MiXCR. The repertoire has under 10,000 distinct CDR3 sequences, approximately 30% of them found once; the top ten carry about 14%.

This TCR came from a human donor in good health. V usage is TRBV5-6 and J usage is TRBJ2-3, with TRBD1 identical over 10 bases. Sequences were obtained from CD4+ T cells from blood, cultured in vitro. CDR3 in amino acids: CASSWGDRGADTQYF. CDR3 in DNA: TGTGCCAGCAGCTGGGGGGACAGGGGAGCAGATACGCAGTATTTT.